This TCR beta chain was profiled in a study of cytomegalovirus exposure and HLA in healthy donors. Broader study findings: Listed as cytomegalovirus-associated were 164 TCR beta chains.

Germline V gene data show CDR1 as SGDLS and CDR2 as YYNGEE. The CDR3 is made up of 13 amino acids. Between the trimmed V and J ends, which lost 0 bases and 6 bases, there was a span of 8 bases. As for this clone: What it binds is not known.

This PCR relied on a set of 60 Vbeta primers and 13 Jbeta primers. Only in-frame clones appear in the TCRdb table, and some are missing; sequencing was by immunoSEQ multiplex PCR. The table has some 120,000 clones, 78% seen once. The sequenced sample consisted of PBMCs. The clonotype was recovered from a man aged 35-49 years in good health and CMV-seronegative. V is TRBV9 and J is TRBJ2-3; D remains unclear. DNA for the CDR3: TGTGCCAGCAGCGTAGTGGCAGTGGATACGCAGTATTTT. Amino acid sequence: CASSVVAVDTQYF.